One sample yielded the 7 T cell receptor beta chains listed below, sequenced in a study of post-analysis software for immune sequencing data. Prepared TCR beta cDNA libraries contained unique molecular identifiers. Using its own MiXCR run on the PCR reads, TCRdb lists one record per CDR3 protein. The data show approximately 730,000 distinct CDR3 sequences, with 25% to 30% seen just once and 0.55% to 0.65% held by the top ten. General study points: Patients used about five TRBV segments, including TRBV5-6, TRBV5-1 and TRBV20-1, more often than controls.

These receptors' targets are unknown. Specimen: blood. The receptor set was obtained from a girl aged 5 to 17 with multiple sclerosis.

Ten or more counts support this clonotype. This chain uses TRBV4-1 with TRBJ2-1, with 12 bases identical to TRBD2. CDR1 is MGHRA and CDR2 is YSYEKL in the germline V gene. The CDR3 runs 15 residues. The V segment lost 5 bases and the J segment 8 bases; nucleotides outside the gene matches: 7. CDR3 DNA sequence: TGCGCCAGCAGCAAGCCGGGACTAGCGGGCGATGAGCAGTTCTTC. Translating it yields CASSKPGLAGDEQFF.

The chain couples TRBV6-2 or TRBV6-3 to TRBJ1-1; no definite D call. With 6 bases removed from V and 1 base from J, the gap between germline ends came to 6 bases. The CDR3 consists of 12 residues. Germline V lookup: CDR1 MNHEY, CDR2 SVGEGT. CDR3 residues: CASRGRNTEAFF. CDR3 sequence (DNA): TGTGCCAGCAGGGGGAGGAACACTGAAGCTTTCTTT.

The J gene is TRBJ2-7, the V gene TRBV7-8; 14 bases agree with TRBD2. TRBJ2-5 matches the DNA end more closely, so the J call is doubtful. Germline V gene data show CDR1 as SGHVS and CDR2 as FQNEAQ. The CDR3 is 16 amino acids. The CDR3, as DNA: TGTGCCAGCAGCCATGGACTAGCGGGGGGAACAGAGACCCAGTACTTC. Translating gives CASSHGLAGGTETQYF.

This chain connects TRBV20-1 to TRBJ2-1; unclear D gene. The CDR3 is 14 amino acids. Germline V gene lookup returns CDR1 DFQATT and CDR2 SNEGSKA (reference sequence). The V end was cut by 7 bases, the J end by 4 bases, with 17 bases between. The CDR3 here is CSVQARKEYNEQFF. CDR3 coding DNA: TGCAGTGTTCAGGCTCGAAAAGAGTACAATGAGCAGTTCTTC.

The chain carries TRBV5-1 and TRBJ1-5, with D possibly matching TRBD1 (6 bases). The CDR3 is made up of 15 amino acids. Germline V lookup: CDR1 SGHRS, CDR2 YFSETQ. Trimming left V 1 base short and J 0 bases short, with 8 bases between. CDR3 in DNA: TGCGCCAGCAGCTTGACAGGGCCTAGCAATCAGCCCCAGCATTTT. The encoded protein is CASSLTGPSNQPQHF.

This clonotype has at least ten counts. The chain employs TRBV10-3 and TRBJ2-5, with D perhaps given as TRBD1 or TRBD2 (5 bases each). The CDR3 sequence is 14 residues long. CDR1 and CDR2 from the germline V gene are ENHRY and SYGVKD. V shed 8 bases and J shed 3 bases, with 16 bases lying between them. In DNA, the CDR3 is TGTGCCATCCGGGACGTCCGGAACGAAGAGACCCAGTACTTC. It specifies CAIRDVRNEETQYF.

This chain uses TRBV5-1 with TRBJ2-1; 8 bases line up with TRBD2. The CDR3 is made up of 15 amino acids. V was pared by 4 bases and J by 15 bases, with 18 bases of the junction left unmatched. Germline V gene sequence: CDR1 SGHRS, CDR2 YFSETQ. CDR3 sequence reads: CASSRGLENRNLWFF. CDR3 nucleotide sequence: TGCGCCAGCAGCCGGGGACTAGAGAACAGGAATTTGTGGTTCTTC.